Below are 20 T cell receptor beta chains sequenced from a single sample in a study of OX40 agonist ivuxolimab in advanced cancers. Sequencing used immunoSEQ multiplex PCR; TCRdb keeps in-frame clones, though not all of them. The profile shows tens of thousands of clones, about 92% of them singletons. Sample: CD4+ or CD8+ T cells sorted from blood, taken in a trial of the OX40 agonist ivuxolimab. These receptors were obtained from an adult with an advanced solid tumor such as melanoma, head and neck, liver or kidney cancer.

V is TRBV27 and J is TRBJ1-5; perhaps TRBD1 as D (5 bases). V was pared by 4 bases and J by 4 bases, with 14 bases between. This CDR3 comprises 15 residues. The germline gives CDR1 MNHEY, CDR2 SMNVEV (reference sequence). CDR3 region: CASSWDGGRNQPQHF. The CDR3 bases are TGTGCCAGCAGTTGGGACGGGGGTCGGAATCAGCCCCAGCATTTT.

This chain uses TRBV28 with TRBJ1-3; possibly TRBD1 for D (5 bases). Trimming left V 3 bases short and J 4 bases short, with 16 bases between. Germline V lookup: CDR1 MDHEN, CDR2 SYDVKM. This CDR3 spans 16 amino acids. CDR3 sequence (DNA): TGTGCCAGCAGTTTGGGGCCGTCCCCGGGCGGAAACACCATATATTTT. This encodes CASSLGPSPGGNTIYF.

The chain combines TRBV4-1 with TRBJ2-7; no firm D call. Germline lookup yields CDR1 MGHRA and CDR2 YSYEKL. Between the trimmed V and J ends, which lost 1 base and 1 base, there was a span of 8 bases. CDR3 length: 14 amino acids. CDR3: CASSQGKWSYEQYF. The CDR3 DNA reads as TGCGCCAGCAGCCAAGGGAAATGGTCCTACGAGCAGTACTTC.

The rearrangement uses TRBV2 and TRBJ1-1; 8 bases are shared with TRBD1. Germline V lookup: CDR1 SNHLY, CDR2 FYNNEI. Germline trimming cut 7 bases from V and 11 bases from J; bases unmatched to any gene: 18. The CDR3 extends over 15 amino acids. CDR3 sequence (DNA): TGTGCCAGCAATCCCATTAATGCGGACAGGGTTGAGGCTTTCTTT. Its translation is CASNPINADRVEAFF.

As concerns this clone: This CDR3 is also generated by other DNA sequences in the sample. This chain links TRBV27 with TRBJ1-1, with D unclear. Germline CDR1 and CDR2: MNHEY and SMNVEV (reference sequence). V was trimmed by 3 bases and J by 1 base, leaving 3 bases between them. This CDR3 has 12 residues. The CDR3 DNA follows: TGTGCCAGCAGTTTGGGGAACACTGAAGCTTTCTTT. Translated: CASSLGNTEAFF.

The rearrangement links TRBV4-3 to TRBJ1-1, with D possibly matching TRBD1 (5 bases). The ends were cut back, 4 bases at V and 5 bases at J, with 17 bases in the middle. CDR1 and CDR2 (germline): LGHNA, YSLEER. The CDR3 is made up of 15 amino acids. DNA of the CDR3: TGCGCCAGCAGCCTCTCCGGGGGTAGCGGAACTGAAGCTTTCTTT. This translates into CASSLSGGSGTEAFF.

The chain couples TRBV6-6 to TRBJ2-7; TRBD1 aligns across 7 bases. The CDR3 spans 13 residues. Germline V gives CDR1 MNHNY, CDR2 SVGAGI (reference sequence). Trimming at V came to 4 bases and at J to 2 bases, leaving 2 bases not matched to a gene. CDR3 amino acids: CASSSRGTYEQYF. The CDR3 nucleotides are TGTGCCAGCAGTTCCAGGGGGACCTACGAGCAGTACTTC.

Concerning this clone: Other nucleotide sequences from this sample produce the same CDR3. V is TRBV4-3 and J is TRBJ1-1; 7 bases match TRBD1. The CDR3 consists of 12 residues. Germline V CDR1 and CDR2: LGHNA, YSLEER. Trimming took 6 bases from V and 4 from J; bases not matched to a gene: 2. CDR3 sequence: CASSPGGTEAFF. CDR3 sequence (DNA): TGCGCCAGCAGTCCAGGGGGCACTGAAGCTTTCTTT.

J is TRBJ1-3 and V is TRBV27; 7 positions agree with TRBD1. Germline assignment: CDR1 MNHEY and CDR2 SMNVEV (reference sequence). The J segment lost 2 bases and the V segment lost 3 bases, leaving 1 base of the junction unmatched. The CDR3 extends over 14 amino acids. CDR3 in amino acids: CASSFTGAGNTIYF. For the CDR3, the DNA is TGTGCCAGCAGTTTTACAGGGGCTGGAAACACCATATATTTT.

In this sample, this clone turned up once. The CDR3 coding sequence is TGTGCCAGCAGTCGGCTGGGGCTAGGCCAAGAGACCCAGTACTTC. Its translation is CASSRLGLGQETQYF. The V gene is TRBV27, the J gene TRBJ2-5; D perhaps matches TRBD1 (5 bases). V shed 5 bases and J shed 1 base, with 14 bases lying between them. This CDR3 has 15 amino acids. Germline V gene sequence: CDR1 MNHEY, CDR2 SMNVEV (reference sequence).

The CDR3 spells CASSFGQGAMNTEAFF. The CDR3 bases are TGTGCCAGCAGCTTTGGACAGGGGGCCATGAACACTGAAGCTTTCTTT. The chain joins TRBV7-9 to TRBJ1-1; the match to TRBD1 covers 11 bases. V gave up 3 bases and J gave up 0 bases; unmatched junction bases: 3. Germline lookup yields CDR1 SEHNR and CDR2 FQNEAQ (reference sequence). This CDR3 spans 16 amino acids.

This chain joins TRBV18 and TRBJ1-1; 8 nucleotides match TRBD1. Germline V lookup: CDR1 KGHSH, CDR2 LQKENI. With V trimmed by 5 bases and J by 4 bases, 12 bases remained unmatched. This CDR3 is 16 amino acids long. This CDR3 is CASSSSGGVSGTEAFF. As DNA, the CDR3 is TGTGCCAGCTCATCCTCAGGGGGCGTCTCAGGCACTGAAGCTTTCTTT.

This rearrangement joins TRBV5-1 to TRBJ1-6; D perhaps matches TRBD1 (6 bases). The CDR3 length is 15 residues. Germline V lookup: CDR1 SGHRS, CDR2 YFSETQ. V was pared by 2 bases and J by 8 bases, with 14 bases between. The CDR3: CASSLGDRSDSPLHF. As DNA, the CDR3 is TGCGCCAGCAGCTTAGGAGACAGGTCGGATTCACCCCTCCACTTT.

The chain carries TRBV7-9 and TRBJ1-2; no reliable D call. The CDR3 is 14 amino acids. The ends were cut back, 1 base at V and 1 base at J, with 7 bases in the middle. The germline V gene has CDR1 SEHNR and CDR2 FQNEAQ (reference sequence). CDR3 sequence: CASSLVMHNYGYTF. The DNA of the CDR3 is TGTGCCAGCAGCTTAGTTATGCATAACTATGGCTACACCTTC.

This chain joins TRBV19 and TRBJ1-2; 9 bases match TRBD1. Germline CDR1 LNHDA, CDR2 SQIVND (reference sequence). The junction had 6 bases not matched to a gene; V was cut back by 3 bases and J by 4 bases. The CDR3 is 15 amino acids. CDR3 residues: CASSIWTGVAYGYTF. DNA of the CDR3: TGTGCCAGTAGTATCTGGACAGGGGTTGCCTATGGCTACACCTTC.

The gene calls are TRBV7-8 and TRBJ1-5, with 9 positions matching TRBD1. V dropped 1 base and J dropped 6; count of bases not matched to a gene: 4. CDR1 is SGHVS, CDR2 FQNEAQ, per germline. The CDR3 runs to 15 residues. CDR3 sequence reads: CASSLGTGVGQPQHF. DNA for the CDR3: TGTGCCAGCAGCTTAGGGACAGGGGTAGGTCAGCCCCAGCATTTT.

This chain joins TRBV7-9 and TRBJ1-4; a possible D gene is TRBD1 (5 bases). The V end lost 1 base, the J end lost 0 bases, and 18 bases lay between the germline ends. Germline CDR1 and CDR2: SEHNR and FQNEAQ (reference sequence). CDR3 length equals 19 residues. The CDR3 region has the DNA TGTGCCAGCAGCTTAGACTTAGTCTATCAGGGAGCAACTAATGAAAAACTGTTTTTT. Translating it yields CASSLDLVYQGATNEKLFF.

The chain uses TRBV6-6 and TRBJ2-7, with 7 bases aligning to TRBD1. Trimming took 2 bases from V and 5 from J; bases not matched to a gene: 9. This CDR3 comprises 15 residues. Germline CDR1 and CDR2: MNHNY and SVGAGI (reference sequence). The DNA of the CDR3 is TGTGCCAGCAGTTACGCGACAGGGTTTTTCGACGAGCAGTACTTC. It codes for CASSYATGFFDEQYF.

The chain links TRBV19 to TRBJ1-5; D might be TRBD1 (6 bases). Trimming shortened V by 3 bases and J by 5 bases, and 8 bases separated the two germline ends. The CDR3 totals 13 residues. Germline V lookup: CDR1 LNHDA, CDR2 SQIVND (reference sequence). The CDR3 DNA is TGTGCCAGTAGTATCTACAGGGATCAGCCCCAGCATTTT. It encodes CASSIYRDQPQHF.

V usage is TRBV21-1 and J usage is TRBJ1-5; no DNA check was done on the table's D call, TRBD1. TRBV21-1 is a documented pseudogene. There are 15 residues in the CDR3. As DNA, the CDR3 is TGTGCCAGCTCAATACAGGGGGCTGGCAATCAGCCCCAGCATTTT. Amino acids: CASSIQGAGNQPQHF.